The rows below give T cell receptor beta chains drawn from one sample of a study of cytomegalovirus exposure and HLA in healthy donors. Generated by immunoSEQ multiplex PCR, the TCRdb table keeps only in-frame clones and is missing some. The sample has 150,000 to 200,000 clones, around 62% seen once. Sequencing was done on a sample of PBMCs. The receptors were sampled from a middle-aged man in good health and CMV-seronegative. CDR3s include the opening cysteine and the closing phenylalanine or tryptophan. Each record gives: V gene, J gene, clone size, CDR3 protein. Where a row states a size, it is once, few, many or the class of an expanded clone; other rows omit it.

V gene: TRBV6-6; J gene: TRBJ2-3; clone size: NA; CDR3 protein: CASSYATGRSTDTQYF
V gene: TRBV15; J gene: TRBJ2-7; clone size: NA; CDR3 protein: CATSRDQSHPYEQYF
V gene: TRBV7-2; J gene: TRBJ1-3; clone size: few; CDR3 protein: CASSLAGTGTNTIYF
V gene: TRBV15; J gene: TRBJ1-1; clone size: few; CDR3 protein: CATSRNRQGYTEAFF
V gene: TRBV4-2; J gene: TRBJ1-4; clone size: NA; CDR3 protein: CASSREGGVDNEKLFF
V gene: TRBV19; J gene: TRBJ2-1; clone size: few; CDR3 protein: CASRGGTWGEQFF
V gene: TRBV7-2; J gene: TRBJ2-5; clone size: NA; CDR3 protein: CASSLDPGQGLETQYF
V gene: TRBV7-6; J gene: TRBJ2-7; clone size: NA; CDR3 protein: CASSPTDSRAYEQYF
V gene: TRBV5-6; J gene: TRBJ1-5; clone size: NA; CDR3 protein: CASSLGPNQPQHF
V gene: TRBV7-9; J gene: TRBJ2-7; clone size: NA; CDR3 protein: CASSSPRTYEQYF
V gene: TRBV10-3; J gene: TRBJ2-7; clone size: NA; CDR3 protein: CARRGGAFDYEQYF
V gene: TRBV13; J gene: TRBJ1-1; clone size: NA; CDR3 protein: CASSWKGGRTEAFF
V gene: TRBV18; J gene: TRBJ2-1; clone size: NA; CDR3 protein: CASSPESSYREQFF